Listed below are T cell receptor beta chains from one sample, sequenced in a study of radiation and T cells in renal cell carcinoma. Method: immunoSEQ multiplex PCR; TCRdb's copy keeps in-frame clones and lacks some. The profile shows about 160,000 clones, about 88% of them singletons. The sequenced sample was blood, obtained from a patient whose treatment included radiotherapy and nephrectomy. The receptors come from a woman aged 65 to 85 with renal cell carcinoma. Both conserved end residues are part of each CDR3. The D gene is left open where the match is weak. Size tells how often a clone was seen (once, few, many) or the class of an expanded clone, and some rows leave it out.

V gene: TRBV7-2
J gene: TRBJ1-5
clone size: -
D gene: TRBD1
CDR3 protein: CASSLEGTGNRQPQHF
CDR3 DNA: TGTGCCAGCAGCTTAGAGGGGACAGGGAACCGTCAGCCCCAGCATTTT

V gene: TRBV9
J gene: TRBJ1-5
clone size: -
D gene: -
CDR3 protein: CASSSGPQPNQPQHF
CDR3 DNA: TGTGCCAGCAGCTCCGGACCACAGCCCAATCAGCCCCAGCATTTT

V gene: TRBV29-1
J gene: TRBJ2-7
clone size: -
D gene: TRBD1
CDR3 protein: CSVTGTGGPEQYF
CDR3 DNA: TGCAGCGTTACCGGGACAGGGGGCCCCGAGCAGTACTTC

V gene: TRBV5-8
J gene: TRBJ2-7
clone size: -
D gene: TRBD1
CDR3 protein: CASRRTGVGEQYF
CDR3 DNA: TGTGCCAGCAGGAGGACAGGGGTTGGCGAGCAGTACTTC

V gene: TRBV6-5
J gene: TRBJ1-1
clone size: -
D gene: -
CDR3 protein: CASMFGAMNTEAFF
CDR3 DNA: TGTGCCAGCATGTTTGGGGCCATGAACACTGAAGCTTTCTTT

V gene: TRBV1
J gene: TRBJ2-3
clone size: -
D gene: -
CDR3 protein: CTSSQKVLSSTDTQYF
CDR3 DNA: TGCACCAGCAGCCAAAAGGTGCTTTCTAGCACAGATACGCAGTATTTT

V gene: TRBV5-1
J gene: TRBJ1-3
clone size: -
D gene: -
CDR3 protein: CASSPGNTIYF
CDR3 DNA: TGCGCCAGCAGCCCTGGAAACACCATATATTTT

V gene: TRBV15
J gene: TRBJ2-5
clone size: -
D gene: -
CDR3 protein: CATSRSPTETQYF
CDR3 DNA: TGTGCCACCAGCCGCTCTCCCACCGAGACCCAGTACTTC

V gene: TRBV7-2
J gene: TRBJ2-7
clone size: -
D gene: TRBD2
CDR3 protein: CASSSGGGRKNEQYF
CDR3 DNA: TGTGCCAGCAGCAGCGGGGGAGGGCGGAAGAACGAGCAGTACTTC

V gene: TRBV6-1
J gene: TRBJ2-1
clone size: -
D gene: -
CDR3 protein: CASSEPPMGRDEQFF
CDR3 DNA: TGTGCCAGCAGTGAACCGCCCATGGGTAGGGATGAGCAGTTCTTC

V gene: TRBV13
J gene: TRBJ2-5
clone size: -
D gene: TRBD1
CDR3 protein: CASSLRDRGSETQYF
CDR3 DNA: TGTGCCAGCAGCCTAAGGGACAGGGGCTCGGAGACCCAGTACTTC

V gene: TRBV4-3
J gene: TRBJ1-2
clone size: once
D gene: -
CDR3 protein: CASSPTHKTNYGYTF
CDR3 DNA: TGCGCCAGCAGCCCGACCCATAAGACAAACTATGGCTACACCTTC

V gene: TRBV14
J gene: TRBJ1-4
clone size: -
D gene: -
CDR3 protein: CASSPIGRGSNEKLFF
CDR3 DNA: TGTGCCAGCAGCCCCATTGGTAGGGGGTCTAATGAAAAACTGTTTTTT

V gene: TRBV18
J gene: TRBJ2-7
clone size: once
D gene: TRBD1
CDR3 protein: CASSIRQGAYEQYF
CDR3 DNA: TGTGCCAGCTCCATAAGACAGGGCGCCTACGAGCAGTACTTC

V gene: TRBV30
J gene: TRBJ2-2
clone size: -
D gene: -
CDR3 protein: CAWSGQANTGELFF
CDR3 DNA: TGTGCCTGGAGTGGGCAGGCGAACACCGGGGAGCTGTTTTTT

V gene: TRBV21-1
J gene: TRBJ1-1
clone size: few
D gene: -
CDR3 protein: CASSTAQRGNNTEAFF
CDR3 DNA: TGTGCCAGCAGCACAGCCCAAAGGGGAAATAACACTGAAGCTTTCTTT

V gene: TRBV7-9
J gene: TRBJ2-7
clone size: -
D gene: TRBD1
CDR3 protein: CASSFGRGNYEQYF
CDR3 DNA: TGTGCCAGCAGCTTCGGCAGGGGGAACTACGAGCAGTACTTC

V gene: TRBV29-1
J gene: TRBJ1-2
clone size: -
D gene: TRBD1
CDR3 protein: CSVGQGAWSYGYTF
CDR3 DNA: TGCAGCGTCGGACAGGGGGCTTGGAGCTATGGCTACACCTTC

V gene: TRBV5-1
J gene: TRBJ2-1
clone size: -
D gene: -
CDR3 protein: CASSLARNEQFF
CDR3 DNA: TGCGCCAGCAGCTTGGCACGCAATGAGCAGTTCTTC

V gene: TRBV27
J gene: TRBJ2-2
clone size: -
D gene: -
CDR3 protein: CASTRDVGGELFF
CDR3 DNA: TGTGCCAGCACTCGGGACGTGGGCGGGGAGCTGTTTTTT

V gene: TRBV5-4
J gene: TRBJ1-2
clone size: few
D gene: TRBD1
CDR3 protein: CASSLDLIVDRDIYGYTF
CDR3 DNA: TGTGCCAGCAGCTTGGACTTAATAGTGGACAGGGATATCTATGGCTACACCTTC

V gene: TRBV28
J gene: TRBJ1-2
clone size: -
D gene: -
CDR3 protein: CASKTGNYGYTF
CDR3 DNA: TGTGCCAGCAAGACGGGTAACTATGGCTACACCTTC

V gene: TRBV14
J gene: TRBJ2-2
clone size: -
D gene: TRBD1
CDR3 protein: CASSQTGGASYTGELFF
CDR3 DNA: TGTGCCAGCAGCCAAACAGGGGGCGCCTCGTACACCGGGGAGCTGTTTTTT

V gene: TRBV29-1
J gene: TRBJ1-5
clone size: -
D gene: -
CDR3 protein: CSVGAETNQPQHF
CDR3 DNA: TGCAGCGTTGGGGCGGAGACCAATCAGCCCCAGCATTTT

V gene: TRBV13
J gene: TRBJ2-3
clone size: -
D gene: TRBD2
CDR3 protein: CASSSLGLAGGYTDTQYF
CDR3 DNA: TGTGCCAGCAGCTCCCTCGGACTAGCGGGGGGTTACACAGATACGCAGTATTTT

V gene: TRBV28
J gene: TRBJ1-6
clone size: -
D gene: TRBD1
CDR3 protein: CASNPVGQGHSPLHF
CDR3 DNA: TGTGCCAGCAATCCGGTCGGACAGGGTCATTCACCCCTCCACTTT

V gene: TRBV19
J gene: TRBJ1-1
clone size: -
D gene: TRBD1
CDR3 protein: CASSIGGRGGSPEAFF
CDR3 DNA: TGTGCCAGTAGTATAGGAGGGCGAGGGGGCTCTCCCGAAGCTTTCTTT

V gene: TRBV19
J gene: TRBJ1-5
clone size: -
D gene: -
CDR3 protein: CASSMAPVIEPQHF
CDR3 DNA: TGTGCCAGTAGTATGGCCCCCGTAATTGAGCCCCAGCATTTT

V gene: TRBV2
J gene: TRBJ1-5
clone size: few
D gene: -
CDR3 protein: CASSDGRTNQPQHF
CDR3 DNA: TGTGCCAGCAGTGACGGCAGAACCAATCAGCCCCAGCATTTT

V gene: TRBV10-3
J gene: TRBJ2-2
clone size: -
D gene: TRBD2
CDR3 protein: CAISGVAGGMDTGELFF
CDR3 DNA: TGTGCCATCAGTGGAGTAGCGGGGGGTATGGACACCGGGGAGCTGTTTTTT

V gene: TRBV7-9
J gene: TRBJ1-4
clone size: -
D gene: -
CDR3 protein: CASSLAGDEKLFF
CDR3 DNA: TGTGCCAGCAGCTTAGCGGGGGATGAAAAACTGTTTTTT

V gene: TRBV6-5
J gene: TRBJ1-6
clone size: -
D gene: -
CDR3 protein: CASTQGNSPLHF
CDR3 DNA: TGTGCCAGCACACAGGGAAATTCACCCCTCCACTTT

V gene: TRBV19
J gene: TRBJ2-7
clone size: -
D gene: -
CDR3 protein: CASKTHLDEQYF
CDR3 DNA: TGTGCCAGCAAAACCCACTTGGACGAGCAGTACTTC

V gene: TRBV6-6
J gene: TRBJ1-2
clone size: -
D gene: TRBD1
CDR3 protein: CASSNRGGDGYTF
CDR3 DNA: TGTGCCAGCAGCAACAGGGGCGGGGATGGCTACACCTTC

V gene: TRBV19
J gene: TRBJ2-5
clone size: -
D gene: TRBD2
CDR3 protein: CASSALAGGQETQYF
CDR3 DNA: TGTGCCAGTAGTGCACTAGCGGGGGGCCAAGAGACCCAGTACTTC

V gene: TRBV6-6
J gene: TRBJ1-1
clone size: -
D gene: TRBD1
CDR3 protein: CASSYVAGGEAFF
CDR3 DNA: TGTGCCAGCAGTTACGTGGCAGGGGGAGAAGCTTTCTTT

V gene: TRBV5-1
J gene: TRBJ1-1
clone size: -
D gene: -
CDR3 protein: CASTCSFGNTEAFF
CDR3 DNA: TGCGCCAGCACCTGTTCCTTTGGGAACACTGAAGCTTTCTTT

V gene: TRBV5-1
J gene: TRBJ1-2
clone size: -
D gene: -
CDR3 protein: CASSQSATGNYGYTF
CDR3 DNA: TGCGCCAGCAGCCAATCAGCTACAGGGAACTATGGCTACACCTTC

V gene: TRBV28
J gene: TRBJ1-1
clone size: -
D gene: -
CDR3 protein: CASSLPQTPAAEAFF
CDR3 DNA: TGTGCCAGCAGTTTACCCCAGACCCCAGCGGCTGAAGCTTTCTTT

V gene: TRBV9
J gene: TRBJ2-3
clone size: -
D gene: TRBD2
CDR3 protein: CASSVLAGGPPDTQYF
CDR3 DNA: TGTGCCAGCAGCGTACTAGCGGGGGGGCCCCCAGATACGCAGTATTTT

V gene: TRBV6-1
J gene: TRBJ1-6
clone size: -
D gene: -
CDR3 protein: CASSAHWQGRDSPLHF
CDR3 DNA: TGTGCCAGCAGTGCCCATTGGCAGGGCCGGGATTCACCCCTCCACTTT

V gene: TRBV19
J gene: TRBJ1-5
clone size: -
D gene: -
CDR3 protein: CASRLQVNSNQPQHF
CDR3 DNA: TGTGCCAGTAGGCTCCAGGTGAATAGCAATCAGCCCCAGCATTTT

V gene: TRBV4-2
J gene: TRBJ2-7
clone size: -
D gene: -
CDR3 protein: CASSQGIVSYEQYF
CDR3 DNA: TGTGCCAGCAGCCAAGGTATAGTCTCCTACGAGCAGTACTTC

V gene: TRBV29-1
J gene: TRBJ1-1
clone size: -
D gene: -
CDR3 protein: CSATARGGGKAEAFF
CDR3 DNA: TGCAGCGCCACCGCTCGGGGCGGGGGGAAGGCTGAAGCTTTCTTT